Listed below are T cell receptor beta chains from one sample, sequenced in a study of blood T cells in healthy people across ages. MiXCR was run by TCRdb on the 5' RACE reads, yielding one entry per CDR3 protein. Among 710,000 or so distinct CDR3 sequences listed, about 32% were seen once. Sequencing input: blood. The origin of the receptors is a woman at least 80 years old in good health. CDR3s include the opening cysteine and the closing phenylalanine or tryptophan. The D gene is left open where the match is weak. Clone size is stated in some rows and not others, as once, few, many or a class when expanded.

D gene	J gene	clone size	V gene	CDR3 DNA	CDR3 protein
TRBD2	TRBJ2-1	many	TRBV20-1	TGCAGTGCTAGACCTAGCGGGAAGTCCTACAATGAGCAGTTCTTC	CSARPSGKSYNEQFF
TRBD1	TRBJ1-2	NA	TRBV5-5	TGTGCCAGCAGCAAGTCCGGGACAGGGGTAAACTATGGCTACACCTTC	CASSKSGTGVNYGYTF
TRBD1	TRBJ2-7	many	TRBV7-2	TGTGCCAGCAGCCAAACCGGGACAGGGAAGTACGAGCAGTACTTC	CASSQTGTGKYEQYF
TRBD2	TRBJ2-5	NA	TRBV3-1	TGTGCCAGCAGCCTCTGGACTAGCGGGGGCGAGAGGGAGACCCAGTACTTC	CASSLWTSGGERETQYF
NA	TRBJ2-7	many	TRBV5-1	TGCGCCAGCAGCCCACCCGGACAAAGCTACGAGCAGTACTTC	CASSPPGQSYEQYF
NA	TRBJ1-4	few	TRBV12-3/TRBV12-4	TGTGCCAGCACCCTCCAGGGTGGATCTAATGAAAAACTGTTTTTT	CASTLQGGSNEKLFF
NA	TRBJ2-7	many	TRBV12-3/TRBV12-4	TGTGCCAGCAGTTTTGTCCTCTCCTACGAGCAGTACTTC	CASSFVLSYEQYF
NA	TRBJ2-5	many	TRBV9	TGTGCCAGCAGCGTGGATAGTATAGAGACCCAGTACTTC	CASSVDSIETQYF
NA	TRBJ1-2	many	TRBV5-1	TGCGCCAGCAGCCCAAACATGGAGGGGCGCGGAGGCTACACCTTC	CASSPNMEGRGGYTF
TRBD2	TRBJ2-7	NA	TRBV29-1	TGCAGCGTTGAAGCCCCTGGACTAGCGGGTACCTACGAGCAGTACTTC	CSVEAPGLAGTYEQYF
NA	TRBJ1-5	NA	TRBV20-1	TGCAGTGCTAGCGACAGTTTGGTGAAAAGGCCCCAGCATTTT	CSASDSLVKRPQHF
TRBD1	TRBJ2-7	many	TRBV5-1	TGCGCCAGCAGCTTGGGAAATCAGGGGGATAGCGAGCAGTACTTC	CASSLGNQGDSEQYF
TRBD2	TRBJ2-2	few	TRBV6-2/TRBV6-3	TGTGCCAGCAGTTACCTAGGAGCGGGGGGAACGAACACCGGGGAGCTGTTTTTT	CASSYLGAGGTNTGELFF
TRBD2	TRBJ2-3	NA	TRBV4-2	TGTGCCAGCAGCCAGGACGAACGTGGCGGGGGGTTAAATACGCAGTATTTT	CASSQDERGGGLNTQYF
TRBD1	TRBJ1-4	many	TRBV7-2	TGTGCCAGCAGCTTAGATCAAGGGGGCGTAGAAAAACTGTTTTTT	CASSLDQGGVEKLFF
TRBD2	TRBJ2-7	few	TRBV4-3	TGCGCCAGCAGCCAAGATGCTAGCGGGAAGGTCGAGCAGTACTTC	CASSQDASGKVEQYF
NA	TRBJ2-3	NA	TRBV7-2	TGTGCCAGCAGCACAAAGTATTCAGATACGCAGTATTTT	CASSTKYSDTQYF
TRBD1	TRBJ1-6	many	TRBV15	TGTGCCACCAGCAACCGCGGACAGGGTTTGGGTTACTCACCCCTCCACTTT	CATSNRGQGLGYSPLHF
TRBD1	TRBJ1-2	NA	TRBV2	TGTGCCAGCAGGCCCGGACAGGGGATCAACTATGGCTACACCTTC	CASRPGQGINYGYTF
NA	TRBJ2-7	NA	TRBV5-1	TGCGCCAGCCATTACTCTCCTGAGGAGCAGTACTTC	CASHYSPEEQYF
NA	TRBJ2-6	NA	TRBV4-1	TGCGCCAGCAGCCCACCGACTGGGGGCAACGTCCTGACTTTC	CASSPPTGGNVLTF
NA	TRBJ2-4	NA	TRBV7-2	TGTGCCAGCAGCCCTCTCCTAGGTTCCAAAAACATTCAGTACTTC	CASSPLLGSKNIQYF